The 11 T cell receptor beta chains reported below all come from one sample, sequenced in a study of blood T cell repertoires in COVID-19. Clones were read by immunoSEQ multiplex PCR, and TCRdb kept only the in-frame ones, dropping some. Seen here are hundreds of thousands of clones, about 82% observed once, and the top ten hold approximately 3.8%. Material for sequencing was peripheral blood. The receptors originated from a woman aged 50 to 60 with active or convalescent COVID-19.

The V gene is TRBV6-5, the J gene TRBJ1-2; D is perhaps TRBD1 (5 bases). The CDR3 runs to 12 residues. Germline V CDR1 and CDR2: MNHEY, SVGAGI. V shed 2 bases and J shed 7 bases, with 8 bases lying between them. For the CDR3, the DNA is TGTGCCAGCAGTTACAGGGGTCTTGGCTACACCTTC. This encodes CASSYRGLGYTF.

The V and J genes are TRBV7-2 and TRBJ2-1; 12 nucleotides agree with TRBD2. The CDR3 loop spans 17 amino acids. V lost 1 base to trimming and J lost 10 bases; unmatched junction nucleotides: 11. From germline, CDR1 is SGHTA and CDR2 FQGNSA. CDR3 residues: CASSLDHGLAGPLEQFF. CDR3 DNA: TGTGCCAGCAGCTTAGACCATGGACTAGCGGGGCCCTTAGAGCAGTTCTTC. Drawing the rest from reference TRBV7-2 and TRBJ2-1, the complete variable domain is GAGVSQSPSNKVTEKGKDVELRCDPISGHTALYWYRQSLGQGLEFLIYFQGNSAPDKSGLPSDRFSAERTGGSVSTLTIQRTQQEDSAVYLCASSLDHGLAGPLEQFFGPGTRLTVL.

The rearrangement links TRBV27 to TRBJ1-5; a weak D match, TRBD1 (6 bases). The CDR3 has 16 amino acids. Germline V lookup: CDR1 MNHEY, CDR2 SMNVEV (reference sequence). V was cut by 0 bases and J by 7 bases, with 16 bases left in between. The DNA of the CDR3 is TGTGCCAGCAGTTTATCCCGGGGGGCTATGTGGCAGCCCCAGCATTTT. This translates into CASSLSRGAMWQPQHF.

The chain recombines TRBV10-3 with TRBJ1-2, with D perhaps matching TRBD1 (6 bases). V lost 3 bases and J 4 bases, leaving 15 bases between the germline ends. The CDR3 consists of 15 residues. Per the germline V gene, CDR1 is ENHRY and CDR2 is SYGVKD. CDR3 sequence: CAISDPGQSFYGYTF. The CDR3 nucleotides are TGTGCCATCAGTGATCCGGGACAAAGTTTCTATGGCTACACCTTC.

The chain has TRBV3-1 (or the pseudogene TRBV3-2) and TRBJ1-3; D remains ambiguous. Germline V gene sequence: CDR1 LGHDT, CDR2 YNNKEL (reference sequence). The CDR3 has 13 amino acids. V was clipped by 9 bases and J by 3 bases, with 12 bases between them. The CDR3 sequence is CASGGFYGNTIYF. The CDR3 DNA reads TGTGCCAGTGGAGGTTTTTATGGAAACACCATATATTTT.

V usage is TRBV5-1 and J usage is TRBJ1-2; D is ambiguous. The germline V and J ends were trimmed by 0 bases and 8 bases, with 14 bases remaining between them. CDR1 is SGHRS and CDR2 is YFSETQ in the germline V gene. This CDR3 is built from 14 residues. CDR3 protein: CASSLGSHQAGYTF. CDR3 in DNA: TGCGCCAGCAGCTTGGGTTCACATCAGGCGGGCTACACCTTC.

The chain recombines TRBV5-4 with TRBJ1-1; 7 bases are shared with TRBD1. The V gene end was trimmed by 6 bases and the J gene end by 2 bases; junction bases not matched to a gene: 10. This CDR3 region has 15 residues. Germline V CDR1 and CDR2: SGHNT, YYREEE (reference sequence). In DNA form, the CDR3 reads TGTGCCAGCATGGAGGGGGCCGCGGAAAACACTGAAGCTTTCTTT. It is translated as CASMEGAAENTEAFF.

This chain connects TRBV6-5 to TRBJ1-2; 11 bases are shared with TRBD1. The CDR3 covers 15 residues. Germline loops: CDR1 MNHEY, CDR2 SVGAGI. Trimming took 9 bases from V and 3 from J; bases not matched to a gene: 9. CDR3 coding DNA: TGTGCCAGGGGGACAGGGGGGGCGCCGGACTATGGCTACACCTTC. Its translation is CARGTGGAPDYGYTF.

This clone appeared once. The gene calls are TRBV18 and TRBJ2-3; possible D gene TRBD2, 6 bases. Deletions cut 2 bases from V and 3 bases from J, with 9 bases between. This CDR3 contains 14 residues. CDR1 is KGHSH and CDR2 is LQKENI in the germline V gene. The CDR3 is CASSPGTPTDTQYF. The DNA of the CDR3 is TGTGCCAGCTCACCAGGGACTCCGACAGATACGCAGTATTTT. Full variable domain (missing parts from reference TRBV18 and TRBJ2-3): NAGVMQNPRHLVRRRGQEARLRCSPMKGHSHVYWYRQLPEEGLKFMVYLQKENIIDESGMPKERFSAEFPKEGPSILRIQQVVRGDSAAYFCASSPGTPTDTQYFGPGTRLTVL.

A note on this clone: Its ends do not fully match the called genes, so a read error is possible. This rearrangement joins TRBV6-1 to TRBJ1-2; a weak D match, TRBD1 (6 bases). CDR1 and CDR2 from the germline V gene are MNHNS and SASEGT. This CDR3 is built from 13 residues. The CDR3 coding sequence is TGTGCCAGCAGTGAAGCCGGCAGGGGCAGGGCTCCTTTC. Translation gives CASSEAGRGRAPF.

The chain has TRBV9 and TRBJ2-7; 8 bases agree with TRBD2. V gave up 4 bases and J gave up 5 bases; unmatched junction bases: 14. This CDR3 region has 16 residues. Germline values: CDR1 SGDLS, CDR2 YYNGEE. This CDR3 reads CASSRVGAGVLDEQYF. DNA of the CDR3: TGTGCCAGCAGCCGAGTCGGAGCGGGAGTTCTTGACGAGCAGTACTTC.